This is a list of T cell receptor beta chains from one sample in a study of graft-versus-host responses after intestinal transplantation. Sequenced by immunoSEQ multiplex PCR; TCRdb stores in-frame clones only, minus some. Here the sample spans roughly 89,000 clones, 91% being singletons. Antigens for these TCRs are unknown. The input for sequencing was unstimulated CD4+ T cells sorted from spleen or lymph node cells, taken before intestinal transplant. The receptors derive from a human donor who received an intestinal transplant. Each CDR3 is given with its conserved first and last residue. Each record gives: J gene, V gene, clone size, D gene, CDR3 DNA, CDR3 protein. D genes are given only for firm matches. Clone sizes are given selectively: once, few, many, or a class where the clone is expanded.

TRBJ2-1 TRBV4-3 NA TRBD2 TGCGCCAGCAGCCACGGACTAGCGGGGGGGTTTTTCTATGAGCAGTTCTTC CASSHGLAGGFFYEQFF
TRBJ1-2 TRBV7-9 NA NA TGTGCCATTCTTAAAGGGGGTAACTATGGCTACACCTTC CAILKGGNYGYTF
TRBJ2-6 TRBV4-1 NA NA TGCGCCAGCAGGGACAGCTCTGGGGCCAACGTCCTGACTTTC CASRDSSGANVLTF
TRBJ2-3 TRBV30 NA TRBD1 TGTGCCTGGAGTGAGAACAGGGGAGATACGCAGTATTTT CAWSENRGDTQYF
TRBJ1-1 TRBV7-2 NA NA TGTGCCAGCAGACCTCAGGGTAGCACTGAAGCTTTCTTT CASRPQGSTEAFF
TRBJ2-7 TRBV4-3 once NA TGCGCCAGCAGCCAAGAGCAAACGGTAAGCTCCTACGAGCAGTACTTC CASSQEQTVSSYEQYF
TRBJ2-1 TRBV27 NA NA TGTGCCAGCAGGGAGAGGCCCAATGAGCAGTTCTTC CASRERPNEQFF
TRBJ1-3 TRBV30 NA NA TGTGCCTGGAGTCGTGAGGTACCTGGAAACACCATATATTTT CAWSREVPGNTIYF
TRBJ2-3 TRBV4-1 NA NA TGCGCCAGCAGCCAAGAAATGCCGGCAGATACGCAGTATTTT CASSQEMPADTQYF
TRBJ2-3 TRBV9 NA TRBD1 TGTGCCAGCAGCCCACATGGGACAGGCACAGATACGCAGTATTTT CASSPHGTGTDTQYF
TRBJ2-2 TRBV9 NA NA TGTGCCAGCAGCGGGGGGCGTGGTACCGGGGAGCTGTTTTTT CASSGGRGTGELFF
TRBJ2-7 TRBV10-3 NA TRBD1 TGTGCCATCAGTGAGCTACCGGGACAGGGCTACGAGCAGTACTTC CAISELPGQGYEQYF
TRBJ1-2 TRBV18 once TRBD1 TGTGCCAGCTCACCGGGACAGGGCCAGGGGTATGGCTACACCTTC CASSPGQGQGYGYTF
TRBJ1-1 TRBV5-1 NA NA TGCGCCAGCAGCTTCCTCAGGGGAGAGAACACTGAAGCTTTCTTT CASSFLRGENTEAFF
TRBJ2-7 TRBV5-1 NA NA TGCGCCAGCAGCTTGGCCCCGGAGTTGGACTACGAGCAGTACTTC CASSLAPELDYEQYF
TRBJ2-2 TRBV10-1 NA TRBD2 TGCGCCAGCAGTGAGTCAACTCCAGGACTAGCGGGGTCCACCGGGGAGCTGTTTTTT CASSESTPGLAGSTGELFF
TRBJ1-2 TRBV11-3 NA TRBD1 TGTGCCAGCAGCCAAGACCCCGGGACAGGGATTGGCTACACCTTC CASSQDPGTGIGYTF
TRBJ2-7 TRBV15 NA NA TGTGCCACCAGCAGAGCAGTCGGGGGCTACGAGCAGTACTTC CATSRAVGGYEQYF
TRBJ2-3 TRBV19 NA TRBD2 TGTGCCAGTAGTATACAACTAGCGGGGCCCTCGGGAGATACGCAGTATTTT CASSIQLAGPSGDTQYF
TRBJ1-6 TRBV5-1 NA TRBD1 TGCGCCAGCAGCTTGGACGGACAGGGCTATAATTCACCCCTCCACTTT CASSLDGQGYNSPLHF
TRBJ2-5 TRBV4-2 NA TRBD2 TGTGCCAGCAGCCAACCGCTAGCGGGGGCCGAGGAGACCCAGTACTTC CASSQPLAGAEETQYF
TRBJ1-6 TRBV27 NA NA TGTGCCAGTCGCAGGGAGGGACGGACAAATTCACCCCTCCACTTT CASRREGRTNSPLHF
TRBJ2-5 TRBV11-2 NA NA TGTGCCAGCAGCAGCGAGAGTCAAGAGACCCAGTACTTC CASSSESQETQYF